The source of this T cell receptor (beta chain) is a study of T cell responses to AZD1222 COVID-19 vaccine. Findings and caveats of the study: Females outnumbered males among donors, who were mostly white British; clonal diversity was possibly underestimated. Spike-specific TCR breadth and depth grew following two AZD1222 doses. Scientists sampled the repertoires only once the peak T cell response had passed.

This clone was observed a single time. Its antigen remains unidentified. Some clones are missing from TCRdb's copy, which holds only in-frame ones; the method was immunoSEQ multiplex PCR. In the table there are under 200,000 clones, less than 95% of which are singletons. Trimming shortened V by 4 bases and J by 7 bases, and 10 bases separated the two germline ends. The CDR3 has 12 amino acids. The germline CDR1 and CDR2 sequences are PRHDT and FYEKMQ (reference sequence). Sequencing was performed on peripheral blood, taken on day 0 of AZD1222 vaccination. The sequence was collected from an adult in good health. This sequence joins TRBV13 and TRBJ1-2; D is ambiguous. The CDR3 sequence: CASSSEVAGYTF. The DNA for the CDR3 is TGTGCCAGCAGCTCAGAAGTGGCTGGCTACACCTTC. Complete variable domain (other parts from reference TRBV13 and TRBJ1-2): AAGVIQSPRHLIKEKRETATLKCYPIPRHDTVYWYQQGPGQDPQFLISFYEKMQSDKGSIPDRFSAQQFSDYHSELNMSSLELGDSALYFCASSSEVAGYTFGSGTRLTVV.